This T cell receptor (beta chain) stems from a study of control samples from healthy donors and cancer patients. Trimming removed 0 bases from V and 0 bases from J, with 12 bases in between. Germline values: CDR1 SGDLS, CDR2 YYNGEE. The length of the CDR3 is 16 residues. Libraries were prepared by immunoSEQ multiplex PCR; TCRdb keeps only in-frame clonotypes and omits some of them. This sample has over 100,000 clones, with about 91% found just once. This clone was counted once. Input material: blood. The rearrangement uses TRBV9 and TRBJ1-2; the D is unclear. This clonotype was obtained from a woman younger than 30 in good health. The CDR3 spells CASSVGKGATNYGYTF. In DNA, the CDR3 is TGTGCCAGCAGCGTAGGTAAGGGAGCGACTAACTATGGCTACACCTTC.